What follows are 19 T cell receptor beta chains derived from one specimen sequenced in a study of regulatory T cells in long-lasting Graves disease (dated by TCRdb to the early 2020s). The sample's time point label, decoded: newly diagnosed GD, antithyroid drugs for less than 3 months. For both TCR sequencing and RNA sequencing, RNA was extracted from PBMCs using TRIzol. The method was multiplex PCR. The run used an Illumina HiSeq 4000. CDR3 regions were amplified by Arm-PCR with iRepertoire HTBI primers to construct TCR beta libraries. TCRdb applied fastp at Q25 and MiXCR to the public reads, then kept only in-frame beta chains. Every distinct CDR3 protein forms one entry, paired with its most common genes and DNA. For this sample the table gives 500,000 or so distinct CDR3 sequences, of which more than 15% were detected only once. Clones ranked in the top ten supply 20% to 25% of the sample. These data also featured in a second study, about T cells in Graves' hyperthyroidism and ophthalmopathy.

Sequences were derived from peripheral blood mononuclear cells (PBMCs), sampled at new diagnosis, from a patient treated with antithyroid drugs. These receptors were obtained from a woman aged 35 to 59 with Graves disease. Donor details come from another sample of the same person, matched by shared clones.

This clonotype came up many times. The chain employs TRBV12-3 or TRBV12-4 and TRBJ2-3, with 9 bases lining up with TRBD1. This CDR3 is built from 16 residues. V lost 5 bases, J lost 0 bases, and 6 bases stayed unmatched. The CDR3: CASSNGQGTSTDTQYF. CDR3 nucleotides: TGTGCCAGCAGTAACGGACAGGGGACTAGCACAGATACGCAGTATTTT.

This clonotype was seen more than once but under ten times. Given a much more abundant clone one base away, this may be a read error. The gene calls are TRBV2 and TRBJ1-1; no reliable D call. The CDR3 runs 14 residues. V lost 6 bases and J 9 bases, leaving 20 bases between the germline ends. Germline CDR1 SNHLY, CDR2 FYNNEI. CDR3 residues: CASSYVHSGSQAFF. In DNA form, the CDR3 reads TGTGCCAGCAGCTATGTCCATTCGGGAAGCCAAGCTTTCTTT. Full variable domain (rest looked up from reference TRBV2 and TRBJ1-1): EPEVTQTPSHQVTQMGQEVILRCVPISNHLYFYWYRQILGQKVEFLVSFYNNEISEKSEIFDDQFSVERPDGSNFTLKIRSTKLEDSAMYFCASSYVHSGSQAFFGQGTRLTVV.

The table lists this clonotype with a few counts. The CDR3 DNA reads TGTGCTAGTGGTTTGACCCCGACAGGGGCCAGAGAGACCCAGTACTTC. Protein product: CASGLTPTGARETQYF. The chain employs TRBV12-5 and TRBJ2-5; 8 positions agree with TRBD1. The trim removed 2 bases at V and 4 bases at J, leaving 9 bases unmatched. The germline CDR1 and CDR2 sequences are LGHNT and FRNRAP. The CDR3 consists of 16 residues.

This clonotype was recorded at least ten times. J is TRBJ1-1 and V is TRBV2; D not resolved. Trimming cost V 6 bases and J 2 bases, with 10 bases left between them. Germline V CDR1 and CDR2: SNHLY, FYNNEI. This CDR3 is built from 13 residues. The CDR3 loop is CASSNGINTEAFF. CDR3 nucleotide sequence: TGTGCCAGCAGCAATGGGATAAACACTGAAGCTTTCTTT.

This clonotype was detected ten times or more. CDR3 in DNA: TGTGCCAGCAGTGAATACCCGGCGGGAACTGAAGCTTTCTTT. Residues: CASSEYPAGTEAFF. V is TRBV2 and J is TRBJ1-1; D unclear. With 2 bases removed from V and 5 bases from J, the gap between germline ends came to 12 bases. The CDR3 runs to 14 residues. The germline V gene encodes CDR1 SNHLY and CDR2 FYNNEI.

The table lists this clonotype with a few counts. This chain joins TRBV11-2 and TRBJ2-4, with D unresolved. This CDR3 spans 15 amino acids. CDR1 is SGHAT, CDR2 FQNNGV, per germline. Trimming stripped 0 bases from V and 4 bases from J, with 10 bases between. The CDR3 is CASSLDPRAKNIQYF. CDR3 in DNA: TGTGCCAGCAGCTTAGATCCAAGGGCAAAAAACATTCAGTACTTC.

The table lists this clonotype with a few counts. V is TRBV7-9 and J is TRBJ1-1; D uncertain. V dropped 5 bases and J dropped 0 bases, with 7 bases sitting between them. The CDR3 is made up of 13 amino acids. The germline CDR1 and CDR2 sequences are SEHNR and FQNEAQ (reference sequence). DNA for the CDR3: TGTGCCAGCAGCACAGATGTGAACACTGAAGCTTTCTTT. Encoded protein: CASSTDVNTEAFF.

The chain carries TRBV6-1 and TRBJ2-3; 7 bases line up with TRBD1. The CDR3 covers 14 residues. Looked up from germline, CDR1 is MNHNS and CDR2 is SASEGT. With 6 bases clipped from V and 1 base from J, the junction kept 4 bases outside the gene matches. DNA of the CDR3: TGTGCCAGCAGAGAGACAGGGCGCACAGATACGCAGTATTTT. Translating it yields CASRETGRTDTQYF.

The genes are TRBV9 and TRBJ1-1; tentatively, D is TRBD1 (6 bases). V shed 2 bases and J shed 4 bases, with 9 bases lying between them. CDR1 and CDR2 (germline): SGDLS, YYNGEE. The CDR3 runs to 13 residues. The CDR3 here is CASSVTGSTEAFF. The CDR3 coding sequence is TGTGCCAGCAGCGTTACAGGGAGCACTGAAGCTTTCTTT.

This clonotype was recorded a few times. The chain links TRBV30 to TRBJ2-5; 8 bases match TRBD1. The CDR3 sequence is 13 residues long. Germline-derived CDR1 and CDR2 are GTSNPN and SVGIG (reference sequence). V shed 2 bases and J 4 bases; nucleotides not matched to a gene: 3. In nucleotides, the CDR3 is TGTGCCTGGAGTAACGGACAGGGAGAGACCCAGTACTTC. This translates into CAWSNGQGETQYF. Filled out from reference TRBV30 and TRBJ2-5, the complete variable domain reads SQTIHQWPATLVQPVGSPLSLECTVEGTSNPNLYWYRQAAGRGLQLLFYSVGIGQISSEVPQNLSASRPQDRQFILSSKKLLLSDSGFYLCAWSNGQGETQYFGPGTRLLVL.

This clonotype was counted ten times or more. The V gene is TRBV7-3, the J gene TRBJ2-1, with a weak D call TRBD2 (5 bases). From germline, CDR1 is SGHTA and CDR2 FQGTGA. Trimming cost V 5 bases and J 7 bases, with 21 bases left between them. This CDR3 comprises 16 residues. CDR3: CASSPISIPRGNEQFF. The DNA of the CDR3 is TGTGCCAGCAGCCCGATCTCTATACCTCGAGGGAATGAGCAGTTCTTC.

With respect to this clonotype: A read error may explain this, as a much larger clone is one base away. The conserved phenylalanine or tryptophan is not found at the CDR3 terminus, so this likely reflects a read error. This rearrangement joins TRBV3-1 to TRBJ1-2; a possible D gene is TRBD1 (5 bases). Deletions cut 0 bases from V and 8 bases from J, with 19 bases between. This CDR3 spans 16 amino acids. Germline values: CDR1 LGHDT, CDR2 YNNKEL (reference sequence). As DNA, the CDR3 is TGTGCCAGCAGCCAAGAGGGGGAAAAGTCCCCATGGGGCTACACCCTC. Translated, it gives CASSQEGEKSPWGYTL.

This clonotype has only a few counts. CDR3 in amino acids: CASSLLERVGEAFF. DNA for the CDR3: TGTGCCAGCAGCTTGCTAGAGAGGGTAGGTGAAGCTTTCTTT. The gene calls are TRBV7-9 and TRBJ1-1; D is unresolved. V gave up 3 bases and J gave up 7 bases, with 15 bases separating them. The V gene's germline CDR1 is SEHNR and CDR2 FQNEAQ (reference sequence). This CDR3 is 14 amino acids long.

J is TRBJ1-4 and V is TRBV15; TRBD1 is a possible D gene (6 bases). This CDR3 is built from 17 residues. V gave up 0 bases and J gave up 2 bases, with 13 bases separating them. CDR1 LNHNV and CDR2 YYDKDF come from the germline V gene (reference sequence). DNA for the CDR3: TGTGCCACCAGCAGAGATTGGGGGGCCCAGACTAATGAAAAACTGTTTTTT. This translates into CATSRDWGAQTNEKLFF.

This clonotype was seen at least ten times. This rearrangement joins TRBV6-1 to TRBJ1-1, with 7 bases identical to TRBD1. CDR3 length equals 15 residues. CDR1 MNHNS and CDR2 SASEGT come from the germline V gene. With V trimmed by 2 bases and J by 4 bases, 7 bases remained unmatched. The CDR3 sequence is CASSEFEGAGTEAFF. CDR3 nucleotide sequence: TGTGCCAGCAGTGAATTCGAGGGGGCGGGCACTGAAGCTTTCTTT.

There are a few counts of this clonotype. Germline is not matched at one junction end, which may reflect a read error. The chain recombines TRBV11-1 with TRBJ2-5, with unresolved D. Germline V CDR1 and CDR2: SGHAT, FQDESV (reference sequence). The CDR3 consists of 14 residues. In nucleotides, the CDR3 is TGCGCCAGCAGCTTGGTGACGGAAAAAGAGACCCAGTACTTC. Translating it yields CASSLVTEKETQYF.

The rearrangement uses TRBV3-1 and TRBJ2-5, with 8 bases lining up with TRBD2. The CDR3 covers 15 residues. Looked up from germline, CDR1 is LGHDT and CDR2 is YNNKEL (reference sequence). The trim removed 2 bases at V and 2 bases at J, leaving 4 bases unmatched. CDR3 in DNA: TGTGCCAGCAGCCAACCGAGCGGGGGTCAAGAGACCCAGTACTTC. Translation gives CASSQPSGGQETQYF.

This clonotype was counted ten times or more. J is TRBJ2-1 and V is TRBV6-1; D unclear. Trimming took off 4 bases at V and 6 bases at J, with 10 bases between the two ends. This CDR3 comprises 13 residues. Germline loops: CDR1 MNHNS, CDR2 SASEGT. CDR3 amino acids: CASSALKVNEQFF. As DNA, the CDR3 is TGTGCCAGCAGTGCCCTGAAGGTCAATGAGCAGTTCTTC.

This clonotype has just a few counts. V is TRBV18 and J is TRBJ2-5; D is tentatively TRBD1 or TRBD2 (6 bases each). Trimming took 3 bases from V and 5 from J, leaving 16 bases between them. The CDR3 runs 15 residues. CDR1 is KGHSH, CDR2 LQKENI, per germline. The CDR3 protein is CASSPTGAEGETQYF. The CDR3 DNA reads as TGTGCCAGCTCACCTACGGGGGCAGAGGGGGAGACCCAGTACTTC.